This is a list of T cell receptor beta chains from one sample in a study of T cell responses to AZD1222 COVID-19 vaccine. The data were produced by immunoSEQ multiplex PCR, yet TCRdb's version contains in-frame clones alone and is incomplete. The sample comprises 150,000 to 180,000 clones, 88% of which are singletons, and around 3.1% rests with the top ten. This material consisted of peripheral blood, taken on day 0 of AZD1222 vaccination. These receptors all stem from an adult in good health. Both conserved end residues are trimmed from each CDR3. A D gene is named only where the DNA matches it firmly.

V gene: TRBV5-4; D gene: NA; CDR3 protein: ASSPGRAIYNEQF
V gene: TRBV24-1; D gene: TRBD1; CDR3 protein: ATSDSLTGQHVNEQF
V gene: TRBV6-5; D gene: TRBD1; CDR3 protein: ASSLRDRGDGYT
V gene: TRBV23-1; D gene: NA; CDR3 protein: ASRPTGVPFLYPSLGGYT
V gene: TRBV5-1; D gene: NA; CDR3 protein: ASRQNYEQY
V gene: TRBV6-5; D gene: TRBD1; CDR3 protein: AISGTGPYEQY
V gene: TRBV6-5; D gene: NA; CDR3 protein: ASKYRDTGELF
V gene: TRBV24-1; D gene: TRBD1; CDR3 protein: ATSDITRTGSSQETQY
V gene: TRBV6-2/TRBV6-3; D gene: NA; CDR3 protein: ASSYPVGSYNSPLH
V gene: TRBV27; D gene: NA; CDR3 protein: ASSFDREQY
V gene: TRBV12-3/TRBV12-4; D gene: NA; CDR3 protein: ASRTALGGYT
V gene: TRBV19; D gene: TRBD1; CDR3 protein: ASSIRTGGSSGNTIY
V gene: TRBV11-2; D gene: NA; CDR3 protein: ASSSGTGRTSPLH
V gene: TRBV7-8; D gene: NA; CDR3 protein: ASSVGQTYEQY
V gene: TRBV13; D gene: NA; CDR3 protein: ASSPQGKTEQY
V gene: TRBV21-1; D gene: NA; CDR3 protein: ASSKSGYYGYT
V gene: TRBV5-1; D gene: NA; CDR3 protein: ASSPRGDNTGELF
V gene: TRBV5-4; D gene: NA; CDR3 protein: ASSLLAGNYGYT
V gene: TRBV11-2; D gene: TRBD2; CDR3 protein: ASSLDRGTSWTGELF
V gene: TRBV7-9; D gene: NA; CDR3 protein: ASSLTTEGYT
V gene: TRBV6-5; D gene: TRBD2; CDR3 protein: ASSWTSGRTDTQY
V gene: TRBV3-1/TRBV3-2; D gene: NA; CDR3 protein: ASSQIQGYEQY
V gene: TRBV6-5; D gene: TRBD1; CDR3 protein: ASKLGGQGYNEQF
V gene: TRBV5-1; D gene: NA; CDR3 protein: ASSLDGSGNTIY
V gene: TRBV6-5; D gene: NA; CDR3 protein: ASSYSGSVFNEQF
V gene: TRBV19; D gene: TRBD1; CDR3 protein: AGGQAGGYT
V gene: TRBV3-1/TRBV3-2; D gene: NA; CDR3 protein: ASSQQGIISGNTIY
V gene: TRBV5-1; D gene: NA; CDR3 protein: ASSLAQGYGYT
V gene: TRBV18; D gene: TRBD1; CDR3 protein: ASSPGGQALNQPQH
V gene: TRBV5-1; D gene: TRBD2; CDR3 protein: ASNVLAGSETQY
V gene: TRBV9; D gene: NA; CDR3 protein: ASSVEGSGANVLT
V gene: TRBV9; D gene: NA; CDR3 protein: ASSVGERDTQY
V gene: TRBV3-1/TRBV3-2; D gene: NA; CDR3 protein: ASSQETRRYEAF
V gene: TRBV7-9; D gene: NA; CDR3 protein: ASSPDYSNQPQH
V gene: TRBV7-2; D gene: NA; CDR3 protein: ASSTGSGNTIY
V gene: TRBV19; D gene: NA; CDR3 protein: ASTGQGSGELF
V gene: TRBV19; D gene: TRBD2; CDR3 protein: ASSYSSGGFYEQY
V gene: TRBV4-3; D gene: NA; CDR3 protein: ASSQAIYSYNSPLH
V gene: TRBV3-1/TRBV3-2; D gene: TRBD2; CDR3 protein: ASKSGGASETQY
V gene: TRBV19; D gene: TRBD1; CDR3 protein: ASTPGGTEAF